This entry describes one TCR beta chain. In its sample, this clonotype was seen a few times. No cognate antigen has been identified for it. Base qualities are not provided; no much larger clone lies one nucleotide away. The sample originates from a study of CD8 T cells in ankylosing spondylitis (TCRdb year 2017). Broadly, across the study: To find TCR variants linked to disease, the study profiled T cell receptor beta repertoires in ankylosing spondylitis patients and healthy donors. The whole study cohort included 108 healthy donors and about two dozen ankylosing spondylitis patients. Peripheral blood was sampled, and synovial fluid was additionally collected from ankylosing spondylitis patients. Points the paper makes about the study in general: A TCR beta motif of several highly homologous amino acid variants appeared characteristic of blood from ankylosing spondylitis patients. Significant enrichment of the disease-linked clones was reported in matched synovial fluid samples from ankylosing spondylitis patients. A CD8+ phenotype was shown by the disease-linked clones, which were found at relatively low frequencies in peripheral blood. Some of the motif variants had been reported before in the synovial fluid and blood of reactive arthritis patients, a finding that suggests common disease-initiation mechanisms.

The trim is 2 bases for V and 8 bases for J, with a gap of 14 bases between the germline ends. From the germline V gene, CDR1 is SGDLS and CDR2 is YYNGEE. The CDR3 measures 14 amino acids from cysteine to phenylalanine. Only the CDR3 DNA is retained, 42 bases long and in frame from the first base. TCRdb lists the instrument as Illumina MiSeq. Quantitative 5'-RACE with molecular barcodes was used to prepare TCR beta libraries. In the authors' own workflow: A new computational method, built on a probabilistic model of VDJ rearrangement, was used to identify disease-linked TCR variants. Clones were called with MiXCR by TCRdb after fastp trimmed the public reads at Q25, and only in-frame beta chains were retained. Entries that share a CDR3 protein sequence are merged under the most common genes and DNA. In this record, the V and J calls reflect TCRdb's handling and not the investigators' own analysis. Present in this sample are under 30,000 distinct CDR3 sequences, roughly 7.9% of which were seen just once. Almost 30% of the sample belongs to the ten largest clones.

The chain joins TRBV9 to TRBJ1-5; TRBD1 is perhaps the D gene, given 6 matching bases. The sequence derives from a male donor with ankylosing spondylitis or in good health (not recorded which). Sequencing used blood. Read as DNA, the sequence is TGTGCCAGCAGCGTGGCGGGGGCGATGGAGCCCCAGCATTTT. This is translated as CASSVAGAMEPQHF.